This entry is about one TCR beta chain. Unmatched junction bases numbered 7, after V lost 4 bases and J lost 3 bases. Germline lookup yields CDR1 SGHKS and CDR2 YYEKEE (reference sequence). This CDR3 region has 14 residues. Only in-frame clones appear in the TCRdb table, and some are missing; sequencing was by immunoSEQ multiplex PCR. The sample contains some 47,000 clones, less than 95% of which appear only once. The entry originates in a study of blood T cell repertoires in COVID-19. For the study at large: Material from acute and convalescent COVID-19 was sourced from the United States, Italy and Spain.

The sequence derives from a man between 65 and 79 years old with acute or convalescent COVID-19. The rearrangement uses TRBV5-5 and TRBJ2-7; TRBD1 aligns across 7 bases. Material for sequencing was peripheral blood. DNA of the CDR3: TGTGCCAGCAGCGCCGACAGGGAGCTCTACGAGCAGTACTTC. Its protein is CASSADRELYEQYF.